This TCR beta chain was captured in a study of regulatory T cells in long-lasting Graves disease. Building the TCR beta libraries relied on iRepertoire HTBI primers, and CDR3 regions underwent Arm-PCR. MiXCR, applied by TCRdb to the multiplex PCR reads, yields one record per CDR3 protein. This table holds about 470,000 distinct CDR3 sequences, roughly 21% found once. Documented time point: persistent/refractory GD, antithyroid drugs over 5 years with positive TRAb. From PBMCs, RNA was extracted and then used to make the TCR library. Those enrolled as patients came out of an endocrinology department in Xi'an, China. Into tubes containing EDTA, approximately 8.5 milliliters of peripheral blood were drawn. CDR1 is SEHNR and CDR2 is FQNEAQ in the germline V gene (reference sequence). The CDR3 runs to 15 residues. V shed 5 bases and J 2 bases; nucleotides not matched to a gene: 8.

The sequencing here drew on peripheral blood mononuclear cells (PBMCs), taken when the disease was refractory, from a patient treated with antithyroid drugs. The origin of this receptor is a female donor with Graves disease. The rearrangement uses TRBV7-9 and TRBJ2-5; 7 bases line up with TRBD2. The CDR3, as DNA: TGTGCCAGCAGCCCACCGGGACTACCACAAGAGACCCAGTACTTC. It is translated as CASSPPGLPQETQYF.